This T cell receptor beta chain was sequenced during a study of T cell changes during pregnancy in multiple sclerosis. Germline V gene sequence: CDR1 SQVTM, CDR2 ANQGSEA. The CDR3 is 14 residues long. J was trimmed by 2 bases and V by 3 bases; bases with no gene match: 2. Some clones are missing from TCRdb's copy, which holds only in-frame ones; the method was immunoSEQ multiplex PCR. The sample has tens of thousands of clones, 80% to 95% seen once; the top ten hold approximately 2%. Material: peripheral blood, obtained after pregnancy. This TCR was sampled from a female donor with multiple sclerosis, enrolled in a pregnancy study. This chain uses TRBV29-1 with TRBJ1-2; 11 bases are a match to TRBD1. CDR3 sequence (DNA): TGCAGCGTTGAGGACAGGGGGCTAAACTATGGCTACACCTTC. It codes for CSVEDRGLNYGYTF.